Listed below are T cell receptor beta chains from one sample, sequenced in a study of blood T cell repertoires in COVID-19. The assay was immunoSEQ multiplex PCR, and TCRdb's table has in-frame clones only and misses some. The repertoire includes more than 50,000 clones, 70% to 80% of them detected once, and about 50% sits in the top ten. Input material: peripheral blood. Source of these receptors: a woman aged 80 or older with acute or convalescent COVID-19. CDR3s include the opening cysteine and the closing phenylalanine or tryptophan. A D gene is named only where the DNA matches it firmly. Clone sizes are given selectively: once, few, many, or a class where the clone is expanded.

J gene	D gene	clone size	V gene	CDR3 protein	CDR3 DNA
TRBJ2-2	-	many	TRBV6-2/TRBV6-3	CASSYGLGLGGELFF	TGTGCCAGCAGTTACGGCCTGGGGCTAGGTGGGGAGCTGTTTTTT
TRBJ2-3	-	-	TRBV20-1	CSAPGGSTQYF	TGCAGTGCCCCCGGAGGCTCAACGCAGTATTTT
TRBJ2-6	-	-	TRBV3-1/TRBV3-2	CASSQGDSGANVLTF	TGTGCCAGCAGCCAAGGAGACTCTGGGGCCAACGTCCTGACTTTC
TRBJ2-7	TRBD2	-	TRBV19	CASRKAGGRSYEQYF	TGTGCCAGTAGAAAAGCGGGAGGCCGCTCCTACGAGCAGTACTTC
TRBJ2-1	TRBD2	-	TRBV18	CASSTGLAGEDEQFF	TGTGCCAGCTCAACCGGACTAGCGGGAGAAGATGAGCAGTTCTTC
TRBJ1-1	TRBD1	-	TRBV5-6	CASRPTGGEAFF	TGTGCCAGCAGACCAACAGGGGGAGAAGCTTTCTTT
TRBJ2-7	TRBD2	-	TRBV4-1	CASSQDAGLAPLRVEQYF	TGCGCCAGCAGCCAAGATGCGGGACTAGCTCCCCTGAGGGTCGAGCAGTACTTC
TRBJ2-7	TRBD1	-	TRBV28	CASSPGQGHFYEQYF	TGTGCCAGCAGTCCCGGACAGGGGCATTTCTACGAGCAGTACTTC
TRBJ2-1	TRBD2	-	TRBV19	CASRMREHEQFF	TGTGCCAGTAGGATGCGGGAGCATGAGCAGTTCTTC
TRBJ2-7	TRBD1	-	TRBV7-2	CASSLAPQGAYEQYF	TGTGCCAGCAGCTTAGCCCCCCAGGGGGCCTACGAGCAGTACTTC
TRBJ1-5	TRBD1	-	TRBV19	CASRKTGRGSNSNQPQHF	TGTGCCAGTAGAAAGACAGGGAGAGGGTCGAATAGCAATCAGCCCCAGCATTTT
TRBJ2-3	-	-	TRBV7-2	CASSLGGQEYTQYF	TGTGCCAGCAGCTTAGGTGGCCAGGAATATACGCAGTATTTT
TRBJ2-7	TRBD2	-	TRBV3-1/TRBV3-2	CASSQSVAGAEQYF	TGTGCCAGCAGCCAGTCGGTAGCGGGAGCCGAGCAGTACTTC
TRBJ2-3	TRBD2	once	TRBV9	CASTPGTSWADTQYF	TGTGCCAGCACCCCCGGGACTAGCTGGGCAGATACGCAGTATTTT
TRBJ1-2	-	-	TRBV5-1	CASSLGRGQGYTF	TGCGCCAGCAGCTTGGGCAGGGGACAAGGCTACACCTTC
TRBJ2-7	-	-	TRBV6-2/TRBV6-3	CASSYYQDNPYEQYF	TGTGCCAGCAGTTACTATCAAGACAACCCCTACGAGCAGTACTTC
TRBJ1-5	-	-	TRBV4-3	CASSQDNNQPQHF	TGCGCCAGCAGCCAAGATAACAATCAGCCCCAGCATTTT
TRBJ1-1	-	-	TRBV18	CASSPTGTPGDTEAFF	TGTGCCAGCTCACCTACCGGGACTCCGGGGGACACTGAAGCTTTCTTT
TRBJ1-3	TRBD1	few	TRBV2	CASSRDSAPAIYF	TGTGCCAGCAGCCGGGACAGCGCCCCGGCCATATATTTT
TRBJ1-6	-	-	TRBV19	CASSTGNSPLHF	TGTGCCAGTAGTACCGGTAATTCACCCCTCCACTTT
TRBJ1-1	-	once	TRBV11-3	CASSFTLNTEAFF	TGTGCCAGCAGCTTTACACTGAACACTGAAGCTTTCTTT
TRBJ1-4	TRBD1	-	TRBV2	CASSRFGQGMTNEKLFF	TGTGCCAGCAGTCGCTTCGGACAGGGGATGACTAATGAAAAACTGTTTTTT
TRBJ1-1	-	few	TRBV7-9	CASSLDWGDTEAFF	TGTGCCAGCAGCTTAGACTGGGGGGACACTGAAGCTTTCTTT
TRBJ1-2	-	-	TRBV19	CASSPQGYGYTF	TGTGCCAGTAGTCCTCAGGGGTATGGCTACACCTTC
TRBJ2-1	-	-	TRBV7-9	CASSFRGAETNEQFF	TGTGCCAGCAGCTTTAGAGGAGCGGAGACCAATGAGCAGTTCTTC
TRBJ2-1	-	-	TRBV5-1	CASSPTPPGNEQFF	TGCGCCAGCAGCCCCACCCCCCCAGGGAATGAGCAGTTCTTC
TRBJ1-2	TRBD1	-	TRBV6-5	CASRGQGLIYGYTF	TGTGCCAGCAGGGGACAGGGATTAATCTATGGCTACACCTTC
TRBJ1-5	TRBD1	-	TRBV6-5	CASRRQGAVNQPQHF	TGTGCCAGCAGGAGACAGGGGGCGGTCAATCAGCCCCAGCATTTT
TRBJ1-1	-	-	TRBV7-6	CASSLSPGTEAFF	TGTGCCAGCAGCTTATCCCCGGGGACTGAAGCTTTCTTT
TRBJ2-1	-	-	TRBV19	CASSTRWGSNHNEQFF	TGTGCCAGTAGTACCCGCTGGGGCAGCAACCACAATGAGCAGTTCTTC
TRBJ2-1	-	-	TRBV7-7	CASSPGGWTEPYNEQFF	TGTGCTAGCAGCCCCGGAGGTTGGACAGAACCCTACAATGAGCAGTTCTTC
TRBJ1-4	TRBD1	few	TRBV28	CASSLGGQGSEKLFF	TGTGCCAGCAGTTTGGGGGGACAGGGTAGTGAAAAACTGTTTTTT
TRBJ2-1	-	-	TRBV28	CASSLGLYNEQFF	TGTGCCAGCAGTTTAGGCCTCTACAATGAGCAGTTCTTC
TRBJ2-7	-	-	TRBV29-1	CSVVRGNEQYF	TGCAGCGTTGTACGGGGGAACGAGCAGTACTTC
TRBJ2-7	TRBD2	few	TRBV5-4	CASSPATSGYYEQYF	TGTGCCAGCAGCCCAGCGACTAGCGGATACTACGAGCAGTACTTC
TRBJ1-4	-	-	TRBV2	CASIAGVVSSEKLFF	TGTGCCAGCATTGCCGGTGTGGTCTCTAGTGAAAAACTGTTTTTT
TRBJ2-1	-	-	TRBV16	CASSPRAQMNRVRNEQFF	TGTGCCAGCAGCCCCCGCGCCCAAATGAACCGGGTGCGCAATGAGCAGTTCTTC
TRBJ2-5	-	few	TRBV20-1	CSASRAVQETQYF	TGCAGTGCCAGTCGAGCGGTCCAAGAGACCCAGTACTTC
TRBJ2-1	TRBD1	-	TRBV2	CASRPEGAGEQFF	TGTGCCAGCAGGCCCGAGGGGGCTGGTGAGCAGTTCTTC
TRBJ2-3	-	-	TRBV4-1	CASSQDRGRGLPDTQYF	TGCGCCAGCAGCCAAGATCGGGGGAGAGGGCTCCCAGATACGCAGTATTTT